These 21 T cell receptor beta chains came from one sample sequenced in a study of human T cells and chemical hapten exposure. Time point given: patch test 2, 6 weeks after DPC sensitization. Treatment given: therapeutic diphenylcyclopropenone sensitization with weekly scalp DPC. TCRdb independently ran MiXCR on the RACE reads; one entry per CDR3 protein. Of approximately 96,000 distinct CDR3 sequences listed, 9.3% were seen once; the top ten hold approximately 2.2%. The sequencing used whole blood, collected in connection with sensitization to the hapten diphenylcyclopropenone (DPC). All receptors come from a woman aged 40 to 50 with alopecia areata. Some clones in this sample may be carry-over from other donors' samples.

Ten or more counts support this clonotype. The chain links TRBV19 to TRBJ2-1; TRBD2 matches at 7 bases. The CDR3 loop spans 15 amino acids. Germline V gene sequence: CDR1 LNHDA, CDR2 SQIVND (reference sequence). The trim removed 7 bases at V and 0 bases at J, leaving 6 bases unmatched. The CDR3 reads CASNFPGGSYNEQFF. The CDR3 region has the DNA TGTGCCAGTAATTTTCCGGGGGGCTCCTACAATGAGCAGTTCTTC. The full variable domain, its missing parts supplied by reference TRBV19 and TRBJ2-1, is DGGITQSPKYLFRKEGQNVTLSCEQNLNHDAMYWYRQDPGQGLRLIYYSQIVNDFQKGDIAEGYSVSREKKESFPLTVTSAQKNPTAFYLCASNFPGGSYNEQFFGPGTRLTVL.

This clonotype was counted ten times or more. This rearrangement joins TRBV4-3 to TRBJ2-2; D is unclear. From germline, CDR1 is LGHNA and CDR2 YSLEER. The ends were cut back, 1 base at V and 6 bases at J, with 9 bases in the middle. CDR3 length equals 14 residues. Here the CDR3 reads CASSQGLASGELFF. The CDR3 nucleotides are TGCGCCAGCAGCCAAGGTTTGGCGTCCGGGGAGCTGTTTTTT.

This clonotype was observed at least ten times. The gene calls are TRBV28 and TRBJ2-5; 12 bases are a match to TRBD2. This CDR3 has 16 amino acids. The germline V gene encodes CDR1 MDHEN and CDR2 SYDVKM. V was clipped by 5 bases and J by 4 bases; unmatched bases: 8. DNA of the CDR3: TGTGCCAGCAGTATCCCATCGGGACTAGCGGGAGAGACCCAGTACTTC. This codes for CASSIPSGLAGETQYF.

This clonotype has a count of ten or more. V gene TRBV4-2 combines with J gene TRBJ2-7; 9 bases are shared with TRBD2. The CDR3 is 14 residues long. V shed 0 bases, J shed 5 bases, and the junction held 2 bases outside the gene matches. CDR1 is LGHNA, CDR2 YNFKEQ, per germline. The CDR3 reads CASSQEGLAHEQYF. In nucleotides, the CDR3 is TGTGCCAGCAGCCAAGAGGGACTAGCCCACGAGCAGTACTTC.

The rearrangement joins TRBV12-3 or TRBV12-4 to TRBJ2-1, with 8 bases aligning to TRBD1. CDR3 size: 16 residues. With 5 bases clipped from V and 3 bases from J, the junction kept 9 bases outside the gene matches. The CDR3 nucleotides are TGTGCCAGCAGTCCCGGGGACAGGACCTTCTACAATGAGCAGTTCTTC. It codes for CASSPGDRTFYNEQFF.

The chain links TRBV27 to TRBJ2-7, with 8 nucleotides matching TRBD1. The CDR3 is 15 residues long. Germline-derived CDR1 and CDR2 are MNHEY and SMNVEV (reference sequence). The ends lost 0 bases at V and 2 bases at J; junction bases unmatched: 3. The CDR3 DNA reads TGTGCCAGCAGTTTATCGGCAGGGGGCCCCTACGAGCAGTACTTC. It specifies CASSLSAGGPYEQYF.

This clonotype appeared many times. The V and J genes are TRBV21-1 and TRBJ2-7; the table's D call of TRBD1 was not tested on the DNA. TRBV21-1 has pseudogene status. The CDR3 runs to 16 residues. CDR3 amino acids: CASSKGWPGIAYEQYF. As DNA, the CDR3 is TGTGCCAGCAGCAAAGGATGGCCAGGGATCGCCTACGAGCAGTACTTC.

This clonotype appeared many times. V usage is TRBV28 and J usage is TRBJ2-1, with D perhaps matching TRBD1 (5 bases). Germline CDR1 reads MDHEN; CDR2 reads SYDVKM. V was shortened by 2 bases and J by 8 bases, with 10 bases between the two germline ends. The CDR3 is made up of 13 amino acids. CDR3 sequence reads: CASSLPGKDEQFF. The CDR3 DNA follows: TGTGCCAGCAGTTTACCAGGGAAGGATGAGCAGTTCTTC. The full variable domain, its missing parts supplied by reference TRBV28 and TRBJ2-1, is DVKVTQSSRYLVKRTGEKVFLECVQDMDHENMFWYRQDPGLGLRLIYFSYDVKMKEKGDIPEGYSVSREKKERFSLILESASTNQTSMYLCASSLPGKDEQFFGPGTRLTVL.

This clonotype was detected ten times or more. The chain is built from TRBV10-3 and TRBJ2-1; 14 nucleotides match TRBD2. V was clipped by 7 bases and J by 6 bases; unmatched bases: 5. CDR3 length equals 15 residues. Germline lookup yields CDR1 ENHRY and CDR2 SYGVKD. CDR3: CAIMRGLAGVNEQFF. Here the CDR3 DNA reads TGTGCCATCATGCGGGGACTAGCGGGAGTCAATGAGCAGTTCTTC.

This clonotype was counted at least ten times. The chain employs TRBV4-1 and TRBJ2-2; tentatively, D is TRBD1 (5 bases). This CDR3 comprises 15 residues. V was trimmed by 3 bases and J by 5 bases, leaving 13 bases between them. The germline CDR1 and CDR2 sequences are MGHRA and YSYEKL. The CDR3 region has the DNA TGCGCCAGCAGCCAGCCAGGGCGGCGAACCGGGGAGCTGTTTTTT. Translation gives CASSQPGRRTGELFF.

The chain has TRBV7-2 and TRBJ2-7; 8 positions match TRBD1. The J segment lost 3 bases and the V segment lost 3 bases, leaving 4 bases of the junction unmatched. This CDR3 has 14 amino acids. In germline, CDR1 is SGHTA, CDR2 FQGNSA. The chain's CDR3 is CASSFAGGFYEQYF. For the CDR3, the DNA is TGTGCCAGCAGCTTCGCAGGGGGCTTCTACGAGCAGTACTTC.

The gene calls are TRBV29-1 and TRBJ2-3; 10 bases map to TRBD1. This CDR3 contains 13 residues. Unmatched junction bases numbered 4, after V lost 7 bases and J lost 3 bases. The germline V gene encodes CDR1 SQVTM and CDR2 ANQGSEA. The CDR3 coding sequence is TGCAGCGGGCGGGGACAGGGGACAGATACGCAGTATTTT. Residues: CSGRGQGTDTQYF.

The table lists this clonotype with many counts. The chain joins TRBV9 to TRBJ2-5; tentatively, D is TRBD2 (7 bases). CDR1 and CDR2 (germline): SGDLS, YYNGEE. This CDR3 is built from 17 residues. V dropped 0 bases and J dropped 5 bases, with 20 bases sitting between them. CDR3 DNA: TGTGCCAGCAGCGTAGGGCTGGGCAGGGGAGGGTTGGAGACCCAGTACTTC. Encoded protein: CASSVGLGRGGLETQYF.

The V call is TRBV4-3, the J call TRBJ2-3, with D hard to call. The CDR3 is 16 residues long. Trimming pared 2 bases from V and 4 bases from J, leaving 16 bases between. Germline V lookup: CDR1 LGHNA, CDR2 YSLEER. CDR3: CASSQTVATISDTQYF. The CDR3 nucleotides are TGCGCCAGCAGCCAAACAGTCGCAACTATCTCAGATACGCAGTATTTT.

This clonotype occurred a few times. The gene calls are TRBV5-5 and TRBJ1-3; 7 bases line up with TRBD1. Germline V gene lookup returns CDR1 SGHKS and CDR2 YYEKEE (reference sequence). V lost 2 bases to trimming and J lost 9 bases; unmatched junction nucleotides: 11. The CDR3 is 15 amino acids. CDR3 bases: TGTGCCAGCAGCTTCACCGGGACAGCCTCGGGCACCATATATTTT. This codes for CASSFTGTASGTIYF. Together with reference TRBV5-5 and TRBJ1-3, the CDR3 gives the full variable domain: DAGVTQSPTHLIKTRGQQVTLRCSPISGHKSVSWYQQVLGQGPQFIFQYYEKEERGRGNFPDRFSARQFPNYSSELNVNALLLGDSALYLCASSFTGTASGTIYFGEGSWLTVV.

This chain connects TRBV6-4 to TRBJ2-3; perhaps TRBD1 as D (6 bases). The CDR3 consists of 12 residues. Germline-derived CDR1 and CDR2 are MRHNA and SNTAGT. Trimming left V 8 bases short and J 2 bases short, with 8 bases between. This CDR3 is CASGDNTDTQYF. The CDR3 nucleotides read TGTGCCAGCGGGGACAACACAGATACGCAGTATTTT.

CDR3 sequence: CASRFRDRATGELFF. The CDR3 region has the DNA TGTGCCAGCAGGTTCCGGGACAGGGCCACCGGGGAGCTGTTTTTT. The rearrangement joins TRBV28 to TRBJ2-2, with 9 bases fitting TRBD1. The CDR3 sequence is 15 residues long. V lost 6 bases and J lost 4; bases outside the gene matches: 6. The germline gives CDR1 MDHEN, CDR2 SYDVKM.

This clonotype was recorded at least ten times. The chain combines TRBV6-6 with TRBJ2-7; the match to TRBD2 covers 10 bases. Looked up from germline, CDR1 is MNHNY and CDR2 is SVGAGI (reference sequence). Trimming took 6 bases from V and 2 from J; bases not matched to a gene: 16. The CDR3 is made up of 18 amino acids. Here the CDR3 DNA reads TGTGCCAGCAGCTCCCTCGGAGTAGCGGGAGGAACCACCTACGAGCAGTACTTC. It is translated as CASSSLGVAGGTTYEQYF.

This clonotype has just a few counts. The chain joins TRBV12-5 to TRBJ1-5, with a weak D call TRBD1 (6 bases). Germline V CDR1 and CDR2: LGHNT, FRNRAP. CDR3 length: 16 amino acids. V shed 3 bases and J shed 0 bases, with 12 bases lying between them. The CDR3 region is CASGFSKQGSNQPQHF. CDR3 nucleotide sequence: TGTGCTAGTGGTTTCTCGAAACAGGGTAGCAATCAGCCCCAGCATTTT.

As regards this clonotype: Being one base from a much bigger clone, this may be a read error. CDR3 amino acids: CASSSYYNQPQHF. DNA for the CDR3: TGTGCCAGCTCATCCTATTACAATCAGCCCCAGCATTTT. The rearrangement joins TRBV18 to TRBJ1-5, with D unclear. Trimming left V 5 bases short and J 3 bases short, with 8 bases between. The CDR3 runs to 13 residues. Germline V CDR1 and CDR2: KGHSH, LQKENI.

This clonotype showed up many times. The CDR3 region has the DNA TGCAGCGTTGCGTACGCAAGGCAGTTCTTC. Translation gives CSVAYARQFF. V gene TRBV29-1 combines with J gene TRBJ2-1; D is unclear. Germline loops: CDR1 SQVTM, CDR2 ANQGSEA. The ends were cut back, 4 bases at V and 12 bases at J, with 10 bases in the middle. CDR3 size: 10 residues.